The next 18 T cell receptor beta chains were all read from a single sample in a study of blood T cell repertoires in COVID-19. Some clones are missing from TCRdb's copy, which holds only in-frame ones; the method was immunoSEQ multiplex PCR. This sample has some 200,000 clones; roughly 77% occur once, and the top ten carry approximately 8.7%. The sequenced material came from PBMCs or T cells enriched from blood (not recorded which). All receptors derive from a man aged 35 to 55 who had recovered from COVID-19.

This clone was found a few times. The chain carries TRBV11-2 and TRBJ1-1, with TRBD1 matching over 10 bases. Germline loops: CDR1 SGHAT, CDR2 FQNNGV. There are 14 residues in the CDR3. V was clipped by 1 base and J by 6 bases; unmatched bases: 2. CDR3 nucleotides: TGTGCCAGCAGCTTAGTCGGGACAGGGGCTGAAGCTTTCTTT. Amino acids: CASSLVGTGAEAFF.

This sequence joins TRBV30 and TRBJ2-1, with D tentatively TRBD2 (6 bases). Germline V lookup: CDR1 GTSNPN, CDR2 SVGIG (reference sequence). This CDR3 region has 16 residues. Trimming removed 3 bases at V and 5 bases at J, with 20 bases between. The CDR3 is CAWRHLRDFGDNEQFF. The CDR3 region has the DNA TGTGCCTGGAGACACTTACGGGACTTTGGGGACAATGAGCAGTTCTTC.

This chain links TRBV29-1 with TRBJ1-5; TRBD1 agrees at 7 bases. The CDR3 is 14 amino acids. Per the germline V gene, CDR1 is SQVTM and CDR2 is ANQGSEA. The junction had 11 bases not matched to a gene; V was cut back by 5 bases and J by 7 bases. CDR3 sequence reads: CSVRNTGVSQPQHF. The CDR3 coding sequence is TGCAGCGTTAGAAACACAGGGGTTTCACAGCCCCAGCATTTT.

V is TRBV7-9 and J is TRBJ2-1; D may be TRBD2 (6 bases). Trimming removed 3 bases from V and 7 bases from J, with 7 bases in between. This CDR3 has 12 residues. The V gene's germline CDR1 is SEHNR and CDR2 FQNEAQ (reference sequence). CDR3 amino acids: CASSLTRNEQFF. The CDR3 DNA reads as TGTGCCAGCAGCTTGACTAGAAATGAGCAGTTCTTC.

This clone has a single count. The chain has TRBV29-1 and TRBJ2-1, with 8 bases that match TRBD2. This CDR3 has 12 residues. With 5 bases clipped from V and 7 bases from J, the junction kept 4 bases outside the gene matches. Germline CDR1 and CDR2: SQVTM and ANQGSEA. CDR3 coding DNA: TGCAGCGTTCGTAGCGGGGAGAATGAGCAGTTCTTC. Its translation: CSVRSGENEQFF.

This clone was counted a few times. V usage is TRBV5-1 and J usage is TRBJ2-7; possibly TRBD2 for D (7 bases). The CDR3 consists of 15 residues. Germline loops: CDR1 SGHRS, CDR2 YFSETQ. Trimming stripped 0 bases from V and 4 bases from J, with 14 bases between. The CDR3 sequence is CASSLAAGQEYEQYF. CDR3 bases: TGCGCCAGCAGCTTGGCAGCGGGACAAGAGTACGAGCAGTACTTC.

A single count supports this clone. This sequence joins TRBV7-9 and TRBJ2-1, with 11 bases fitting TRBD2. This CDR3 spans 16 amino acids. CDR1 is SEHNR and CDR2 is FQNEAQ in the germline V gene (reference sequence). Trimming removed 2 bases from V and 2 bases from J; junction bases left unmatched: 2. The CDR3: CASSLLAGGTYNEQFF. In nucleotides, the CDR3 is TGTGCCAGCAGCTTATTAGCGGGGGGGACCTACAATGAGCAGTTCTTC. Complete variable domain (other parts from reference TRBV7-9 and TRBJ2-1): DTGVSQNPRHKITKRGQNVTFRCDPISEHNRLYWYRQTLGQGPEFLTYFQNEAQLEKSRLLSDRFSAERPKGSFSTLEIQRTEQGDSAMYLCASSLLAGGTYNEQFFGPGTRLTVL.

The rearrangement uses TRBV15 and TRBJ2-6, with 8 bases aligning to TRBD2. V trimming: 4 bases; J trimming: 0 bases; junction bases outside the gene matches: 14. There are 20 residues in the CDR3. The germline gives CDR1 LNHNV, CDR2 YYDKDF (reference sequence). The CDR3 region has the DNA TGTGCCACCAGCATCGACGGACGCGGGGGGCGTCCCTCTGGGGCCAACGTCCTGACTTTC. Translated: CATSIDGRGGRPSGANVLTF.

The J gene is TRBJ2-2, the V gene TRBV13; 7 bases fit TRBD1. Looked up from germline, CDR1 is PRHDT and CDR2 is FYEKMQ (reference sequence). The CDR3 spans 17 residues. With V trimmed by 1 base and J by 4 bases, 9 bases remained unmatched. The CDR3 loop is CASSLASGTASTGELFF. The CDR3 DNA follows: TGTGCCAGCAGCTTAGCTTCCGGGACAGCTAGCACCGGGGAGCTGTTTTTT.

The rearrangement joins TRBV6-5 to TRBJ2-1; a weak D match, TRBD2 (5 bases). V was clipped by 11 bases and J by 5 bases, with 16 bases between them. The CDR3 contains 13 residues. CDR1 and CDR2 (germline): MNHEY, SVGAGI. This chain's CDR3 is CAARGRSNNEQFF. The CDR3 coding sequence is TGTGCCGCACGGGGTAGGTCCAACAATGAGCAGTTCTTC.

The V call is TRBV19, the J call TRBJ1-2; the match to TRBD1 covers 9 bases. After removal of 9 bases from V and 7 bases from J, the junction contained 12 bases not matched to a gene. CDR1 is LNHDA and CDR2 is SQIVND in the germline V gene (reference sequence). The CDR3 is 14 amino acids. DNA of the CDR3: TGTGCCAGCTCCGGACAGGGGCCGTTGGGTGGCTACACCTTC. This encodes CASSGQGPLGGYTF.

The chain is built from TRBV2 and TRBJ2-7; TRBD1 matches at 7 bases. This CDR3 contains 13 residues. CDR1 and CDR2 from the germline V gene are SNHLY and FYNNEI. V lost 4 bases to trimming and J lost 6 bases; unmatched junction nucleotides: 6. The CDR3 DNA follows: TGTGCCAGCAGTGTGCAGGGGGTGGGCGAGCAGTACTTC. It encodes CASSVQGVGEQYF.

The gene calls are TRBV10-3 and TRBJ1-2, with D perhaps TRBD1 (6 bases). Germline CDR1 and CDR2: ENHRY and SYGVKD. With 6 bases removed from V and 6 bases from J, the gap between germline ends came to 14 bases. This CDR3 has 13 amino acids. CDR3 in amino acids: CAISLRGADGYTF. The CDR3 DNA follows: TGTGCCATCAGCCTACGGGGGGCGGATGGCTACACCTTC.

The CDR3 region has the DNA TGTGCCAGTAGTTTTTGGACTAGCGGGAGCTACAATGAGCAGTTCTTC. Translating gives CASSFWTSGSYNEQFF. This chain links TRBV19 with TRBJ2-1; 13 bases fit TRBD2. V dropped 5 bases and J dropped 3; count of bases not matched to a gene: 4. Germline V gene lookup returns CDR1 LNHDA and CDR2 SQIVND (reference sequence). There are 16 residues in the CDR3.

At least ten counts were recorded for this clone. This chain links TRBV5-1 with TRBJ2-1, with TRBD1 matching 7 bases. The germline V gene encodes CDR1 SGHRS and CDR2 YFSETQ. The CDR3 totals 14 residues. J was trimmed by 3 bases and V by 0 bases; bases with no gene match: 0. DNA of the CDR3: TGCGCCAGCAGCTTGGGGGACAGCTACAATGAGCAGTTCTTC. This translates into CASSLGDSYNEQFF.

This sequence joins TRBV19 and TRBJ2-7, with D hard to call. Germline assignment: CDR1 LNHDA and CDR2 SQIVND (reference sequence). This CDR3 is 14 amino acids long. With 5 bases removed from V and 2 bases from J, the gap between germline ends came to 13 bases. The CDR3 loop is CASSQNPLAYEQYF. DNA of the CDR3: TGTGCCAGTAGTCAAAACCCCCTAGCCTACGAGCAGTACTTC.

This clone was counted only a few times. The chain is built from TRBV19 and TRBJ2-4; D might be TRBD1 (7 bases). This CDR3 is built from 14 residues. V dropped 8 bases and J dropped 1 base, with 12 bases sitting between them. From germline, CDR1 is LNHDA and CDR2 SQIVND (reference sequence). Here the CDR3 reads CASGAGGAKNIQYF. Here the CDR3 DNA reads TGTGCCAGTGGGGCAGGGGGGGCCAAAAACATTCAGTACTTC.

As DNA, the CDR3 is TGTGCCTGGAGTGGGGTCCGGCAGGGAGGTAAAAGTGGGGCCAACGTCCTGACTTTC. Amino acids: CAWSGVRQGGKSGANVLTF. V and J are TRBV30 and TRBJ2-6; D is perhaps TRBD2 (6 bases). Germline assignment: CDR1 GTSNPN and CDR2 SVGIG (reference sequence). Trimming left V 1 base short and J 3 bases short, with 22 bases between. The CDR3 covers 19 residues.